These 9 T cell receptor beta chains were all obtained from the same sample, sequenced in a study of T cell changes during pregnancy in multiple sclerosis. The repertoire was sequenced with immunoSEQ multiplex PCR; TCRdb's copy has only in-frame clones and lacks some. The repertoire has over 45,000 clones, around nine tenths of them found once; the top ten carry under 2%. The input for sequencing was peripheral blood, taken in the first trimester of pregnancy. These TCRs come from a female donor with multiple sclerosis, enrolled in a pregnancy study.

The chain employs TRBV11-3 and TRBJ2-6; no clear D. V lost 5 bases and J lost 2, with 4 bases in between. Germline V lookup: CDR1 SGHNT, CDR2 YENEEA. This CDR3 has 13 residues. CDR3 region: CASSRAGANVLTF. CDR3 DNA sequence: TGTGCCAGCAGCCGGGCTGGGGCCAACGTCCTGACTTTC. Filled out from reference TRBV11-3 and TRBJ2-6, the complete variable domain reads EAGVVQSPRYKIIEKKQPVAFWCNPISGHNTLYWYLQNLGQGPELLIRYENEEAVDDSQLPKDRFSAERLKGVDSTLKIQPAELGDSAVYLCASSRAGANVLTFGAGSRLTVL.

The rearrangement uses TRBV5-1 and TRBJ2-7; 7 nucleotides line up with TRBD2. In germline, CDR1 is SGHRS, CDR2 YFSETQ. This CDR3 has 16 amino acids. The V gene end was trimmed by 0 bases and the J gene end by 0 bases; junction bases not matched to a gene: 6. The DNA for the CDR3 is TGCGCCAGCAGCTTGGGGGGAGGGGTCGGCTCCTACGAGCAGTACTTC. Translated, it gives CASSLGGGVGSYEQYF.

The chain joins TRBV19 to TRBJ2-4; the D gene is possibly TRBD2 (7 bases). The CDR3 runs to 14 residues. V was pared by 1 base and J by 8 bases, with 12 bases between. Germline V CDR1 and CDR2: LNHDA, SQIVND (reference sequence). The CDR3 reads CASSIVGEGDIQYF. CDR3 in DNA: TGTGCCAGTAGTATAGTCGGGGAGGGGGACATTCAGTACTTC.

The chain couples TRBV6-1 to TRBJ1-6; D call uncertain. Germline V gives CDR1 MNHNS, CDR2 SASEGT. Trimming removed 7 bases from V and 9 bases from J, with 19 bases in between. The CDR3 consists of 15 residues. The CDR3 nucleotides read TGTGCCAGCACTGGCAAGGGAGTAGATAGTTCACCCCTCCACTTT. It codes for CASTGKGVDSSPLHF.

This clone occurred once. The CDR3 region is CASSLERDTQYF. The CDR3 coding sequence is TGTGCCAGCTCCCTCGAGCGGGATACGCAGTATTTT. The chain couples TRBV18 to TRBJ2-3, with D possibly TRBD2 on 5 matching bases. The CDR3 extends over 12 amino acids. The germline V gene has CDR1 KGHSH and CDR2 LQKENI. V was pared by 6 bases and J by 6 bases, with 10 bases between.

CDR3 coding DNA: TGTGCCAGCAGCGAGGGACAGGGAGTCTTCAATGAGCAGTTCTTC. It codes for CASSEGQGVFNEQFF. This chain uses TRBV27 with TRBJ2-1; 9 bases match TRBD1. The V gene end was trimmed by 6 bases and the J gene end by 6 bases; junction bases not matched to a gene: 9. CDR1 MNHEY and CDR2 SMNVEV come from the germline V gene (reference sequence). The CDR3 totals 15 residues.

This sequence joins TRBV5-1 and TRBJ2-3; TRBD1 matches at 8 bases. V trimming: 0 bases; J trimming: 5 bases; junction bases outside the gene matches: 5. This CDR3 comprises 15 residues. The germline V gene encodes CDR1 SGHRS and CDR2 YFSETQ. The CDR3 region is CASSLAQGARDTQYF. The CDR3 DNA reads TGCGCCAGCAGCTTGGCCCAGGGGGCCAGAGATACGCAGTATTTT.

CDR3 in amino acids: CASIGQVKDTQYF. DNA for the CDR3: TGTGCCAGCATCGGACAGGTGAAAGATACGCAGTATTTT. The chain recombines TRBV7-9 with TRBJ2-3, with TRBD1 matching 7 bases. CDR3 length: 13 residues. V was pared by 7 bases and J by 5 bases, with 6 bases of the junction left unmatched. CDR1 and CDR2 from the germline V gene are SEHNR and FQNEAQ (reference sequence). Filled out from reference TRBV7-9 and TRBJ2-3, the complete variable domain reads DTGVSQNPRHKITKRGQNVTFRCDPISEHNRLYWYRQTLGQGPEFLTYFQNEAQLEKSRLLSDRFSAERPKGSFSTLEIQRTEQGDSAMYLCASIGQVKDTQYFGPGTRLTVL.

A note on this clone: At one boundary the junction diverges from the germline segment, which might be a read error. The V call is TRBV7-7, the J call TRBJ2-7; 7 nucleotides line up with TRBD1. Germline V lookup: CDR1 SSHAT, CDR2 FNYEAQ (reference sequence). The length of the CDR3 is 15 residues. The CDR3 sequence is CASSAQGGLGYEQYF. For the CDR3, the DNA is TGTGCTAGCAGCGCACAAGGGGGCCTAGGCTACGAGCAGTACTTC.